Listed below are T cell receptor beta chains from one sample, sequenced in a study of primary melanoma T cells and metastatic recurrence. Produced via immunoSEQ multiplex PCR; TCRdb's table is partial and in-frame only. The top ten hold approximately 35% of the sample, which has over a thousand clones, around 86% seen once. The specimen sequenced was melanoma tumor tissue. Receptor source: a human donor with melanoma. Both conserved end residues are trimmed from each CDR3. The order of the fields is V gene, J gene, CDR3 protein.

TRBV6-8	TRBJ1-1	AIRAGTGGAWGTEAF
TRBV14	TRBJ2-4	ASSPRQGLAGVSIQY
TRBV11-3	TRBJ2-5	ASSRPQGLQETQY
TRBV6-4	TRBJ2-5	ASSLGETQY
TRBV18	TRBJ1-6	ASSPTGRDSPLH
TRBV23-1	TRBJ2-2	ASSRIAGTNTGELF
TRBV11-3	TRBJ2-1	ASSLDIAGGREQF
TRBV11-3	TRBJ2-2	ASSLNPGNTGELF
TRBV18	TRBJ1-4	ASSPVVPSEKLF
TRBV11-3	TRBJ2-7	ASSLAMVGSEQY
TRBV6-8	TRBJ1-2	ASRPPGGRGRGYT
TRBV6-8	TRBJ1-4	ASREGNEKLF
TRBV11-3	TRBJ2-7	ASSPGQGDLYEQY
TRBV19	TRBJ1-2	ASTTTFTGGYGYT
TRBV6-8	TRBJ2-7	ASSYLWTSGGYEQY
TRBV6-8	TRBJ2-5	ASRKRDEAQY
TRBV11-3	TRBJ1-1	ASSPTTSGNTEAF
TRBV6-8	TRBJ1-2	ASSYSADGYT
TRBV10-2	TRBJ2-3	ASTGPSDTDTQY
TRBV6-8	TRBJ1-4	ASRLGTGKLF
TRBV23-1	TRBJ1-2	ASSLGGTDNYGYT
TRBV6-8	TRBJ2-7	ASSRIAGPHEQY